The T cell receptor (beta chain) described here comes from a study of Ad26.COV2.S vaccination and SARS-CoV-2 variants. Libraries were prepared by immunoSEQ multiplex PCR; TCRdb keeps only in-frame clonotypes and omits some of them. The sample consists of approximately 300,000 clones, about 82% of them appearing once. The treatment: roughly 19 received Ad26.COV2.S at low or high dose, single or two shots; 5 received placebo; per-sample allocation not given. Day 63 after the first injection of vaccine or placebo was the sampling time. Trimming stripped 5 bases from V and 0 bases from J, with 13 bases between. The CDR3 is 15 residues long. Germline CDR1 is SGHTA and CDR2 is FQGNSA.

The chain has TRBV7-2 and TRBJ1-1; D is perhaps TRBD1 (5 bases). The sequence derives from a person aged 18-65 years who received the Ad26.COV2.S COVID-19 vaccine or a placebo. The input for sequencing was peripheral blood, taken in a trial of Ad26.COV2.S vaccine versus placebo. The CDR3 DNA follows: TGTGCCAGCAGCCCTTGGTGGGGGATGAACACTGAAGCTTTCTTT. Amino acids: CASSPWWGMNTEAFF.